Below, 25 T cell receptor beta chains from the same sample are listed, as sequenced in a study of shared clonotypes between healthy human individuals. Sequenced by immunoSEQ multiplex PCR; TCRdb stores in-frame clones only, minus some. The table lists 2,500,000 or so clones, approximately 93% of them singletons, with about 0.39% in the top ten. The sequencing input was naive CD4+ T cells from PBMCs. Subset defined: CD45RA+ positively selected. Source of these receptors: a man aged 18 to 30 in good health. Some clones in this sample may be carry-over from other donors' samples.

CDR3 amino acids: CASSVGQGHPYEQYF. The CDR3 region has the DNA TGTGCCAGCAGCGTAGGCCAGGGGCATCCCTACGAGCAGTACTTC. The chain couples TRBV9 to TRBJ2-7, with D possibly matching TRBD1 (6 bases). Germline V gives CDR1 SGDLS, CDR2 YYNGEE. Between the trimmed V and J ends, which lost 0 bases and 2 bases, there was a span of 12 bases. The CDR3 runs 15 residues.

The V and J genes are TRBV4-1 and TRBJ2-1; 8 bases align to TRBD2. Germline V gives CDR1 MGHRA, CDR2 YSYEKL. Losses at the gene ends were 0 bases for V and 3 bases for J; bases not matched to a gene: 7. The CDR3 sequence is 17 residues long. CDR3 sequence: CASSQDYEAGDYNEQFF. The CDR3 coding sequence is TGCGCCAGCAGCCAAGATTATGAAGCGGGGGACTACAATGAGCAGTTCTTC.

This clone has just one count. This CDR3 reads CAISSQRSSYEQYF. The CDR3 nucleotides read TGTGCCATCAGCTCACAAAGGAGCTCCTACGAGCAGTACTTC. The V and J genes are TRBV10-3 and TRBJ2-7; D is unclear. V dropped 6 bases and J dropped 0 bases, with 12 bases sitting between them. Per germline, CDR1 ENHRY and CDR2 SYGVKD. This CDR3 contains 14 residues.

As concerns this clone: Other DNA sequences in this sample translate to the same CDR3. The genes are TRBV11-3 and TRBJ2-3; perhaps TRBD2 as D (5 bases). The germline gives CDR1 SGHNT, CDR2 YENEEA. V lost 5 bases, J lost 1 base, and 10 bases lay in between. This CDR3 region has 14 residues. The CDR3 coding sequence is TGTGCCAGCAGCAGGACTGGCCGCACAGATACGCAGTATTTT. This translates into CASSRTGRTDTQYF. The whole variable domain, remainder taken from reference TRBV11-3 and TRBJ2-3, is EAGVVQSPRYKIIEKKQPVAFWCNPISGHNTLYWYLQNLGQGPELLIRYENEEAVDDSQLPKDRFSAERLKGVDSTLKIQPAELGDSAVYLCASSRTGRTDTQYFGPGTRLTVL.

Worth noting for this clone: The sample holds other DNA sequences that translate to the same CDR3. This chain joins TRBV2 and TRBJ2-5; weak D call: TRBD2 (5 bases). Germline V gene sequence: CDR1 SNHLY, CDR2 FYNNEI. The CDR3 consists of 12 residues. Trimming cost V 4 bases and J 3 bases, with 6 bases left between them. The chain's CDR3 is CASSGGKETQYF. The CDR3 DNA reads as TGTGCCAGCAGTGGAGGGAAAGAGACCCAGTACTTC.

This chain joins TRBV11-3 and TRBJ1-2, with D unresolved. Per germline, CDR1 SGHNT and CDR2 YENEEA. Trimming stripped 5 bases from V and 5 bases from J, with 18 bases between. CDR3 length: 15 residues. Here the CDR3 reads CASSHGGIRTYGYTF. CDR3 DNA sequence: TGTGCCAGCAGCCACGGCGGGATTCGAACGTATGGCTACACCTTC.

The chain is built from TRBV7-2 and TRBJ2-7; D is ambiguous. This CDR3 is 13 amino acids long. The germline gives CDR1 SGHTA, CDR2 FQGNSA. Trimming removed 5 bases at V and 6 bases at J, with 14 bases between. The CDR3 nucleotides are TGTGCCAGCAGCCCAAGCTACGGGTTCGAGCAGTACTTC. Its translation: CASSPSYGFEQYF.

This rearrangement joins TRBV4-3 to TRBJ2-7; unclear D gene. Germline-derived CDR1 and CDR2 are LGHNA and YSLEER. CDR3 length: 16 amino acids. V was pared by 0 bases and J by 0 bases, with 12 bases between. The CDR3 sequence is CASSQDFGLTSYEQYF. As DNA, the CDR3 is TGCGCCAGCAGCCAAGATTTTGGCCTCACCTCCTACGAGCAGTACTTC.

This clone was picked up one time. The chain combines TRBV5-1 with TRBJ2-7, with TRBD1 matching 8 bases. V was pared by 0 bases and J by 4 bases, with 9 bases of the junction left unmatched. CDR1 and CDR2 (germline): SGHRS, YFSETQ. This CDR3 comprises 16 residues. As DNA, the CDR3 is TGCGCCAGCAGCTTGGGATTAGCAGGGGGCTTATACGAGCAGTACTTC. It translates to CASSLGLAGGLYEQYF.

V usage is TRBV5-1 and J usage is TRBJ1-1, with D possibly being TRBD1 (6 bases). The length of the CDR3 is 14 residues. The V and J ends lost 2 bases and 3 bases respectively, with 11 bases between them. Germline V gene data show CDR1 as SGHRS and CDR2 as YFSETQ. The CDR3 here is CASSFGGAYTEAFF. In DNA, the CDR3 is TGCGCCAGCAGCTTCGGGGGGGCTTACACTGAAGCTTTCTTT.

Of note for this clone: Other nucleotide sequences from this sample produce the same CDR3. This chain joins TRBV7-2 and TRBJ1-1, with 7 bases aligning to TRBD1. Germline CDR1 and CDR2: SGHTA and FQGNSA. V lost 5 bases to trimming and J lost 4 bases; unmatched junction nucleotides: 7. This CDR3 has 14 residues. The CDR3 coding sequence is TGTGCCAGCAGCCCCAGACAGGGAGCCACTGAAGCTTTCTTT. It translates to CASSPRQGATEAFF. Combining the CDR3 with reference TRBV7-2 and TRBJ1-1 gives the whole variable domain GAGVSQSPSNKVTEKGKDVELRCDPISGHTALYWYRQSLGQGLEFLIYFQGNSAPDKSGLPSDRFSAERTGGSVSTLTIQRTQQEDSAVYLCASSPRQGATEAFFGQGTRLTVV.

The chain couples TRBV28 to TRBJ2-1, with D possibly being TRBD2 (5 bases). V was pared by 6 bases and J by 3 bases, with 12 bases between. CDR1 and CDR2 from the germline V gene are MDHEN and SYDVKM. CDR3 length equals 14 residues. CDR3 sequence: CASSPWGVYNEQFF. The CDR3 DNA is TGTGCCAGCAGCCCCTGGGGAGTCTACAATGAGCAGTTCTTC.

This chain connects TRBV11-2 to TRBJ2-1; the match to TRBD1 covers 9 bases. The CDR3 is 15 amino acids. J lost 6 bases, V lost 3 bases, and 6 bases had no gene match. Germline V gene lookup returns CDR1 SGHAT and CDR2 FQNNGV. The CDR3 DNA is TGTGCCAGCAGCTTGAGGACAGGGGTATTCAATGAGCAGTTCTTC. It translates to CASSLRTGVFNEQFF.

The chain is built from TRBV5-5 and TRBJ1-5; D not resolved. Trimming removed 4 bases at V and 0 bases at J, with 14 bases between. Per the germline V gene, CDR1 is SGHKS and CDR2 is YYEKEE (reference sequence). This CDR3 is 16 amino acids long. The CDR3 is CASSPAIVPSNQPQHF. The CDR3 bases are TGTGCCAGCAGCCCCGCAATCGTTCCTAGCAATCAGCCCCAGCATTTT.

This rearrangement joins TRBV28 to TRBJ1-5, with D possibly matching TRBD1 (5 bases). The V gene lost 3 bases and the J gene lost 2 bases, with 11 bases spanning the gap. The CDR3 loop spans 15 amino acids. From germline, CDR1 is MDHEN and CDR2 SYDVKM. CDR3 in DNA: TGTGCCAGCAGTTTGGGACGATCAGGCAATCAGCCCCAGCATTTT. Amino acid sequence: CASSLGRSGNQPQHF.

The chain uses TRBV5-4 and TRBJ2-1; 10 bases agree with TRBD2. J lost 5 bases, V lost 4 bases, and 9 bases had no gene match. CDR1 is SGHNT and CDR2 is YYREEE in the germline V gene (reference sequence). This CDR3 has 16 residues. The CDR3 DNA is TGTGCCAGCAGCATATGGACTAGCGGAGTCAACAATGAGCAGTTCTTC. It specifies CASSIWTSGVNNEQFF.

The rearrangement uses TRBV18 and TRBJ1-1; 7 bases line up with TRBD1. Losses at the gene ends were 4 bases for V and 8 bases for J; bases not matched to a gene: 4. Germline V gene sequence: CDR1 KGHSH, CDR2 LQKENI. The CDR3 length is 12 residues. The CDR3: CASSLTGIEAFF. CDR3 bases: TGTGCCAGCTCACTGACAGGGATCGAAGCTTTCTTT. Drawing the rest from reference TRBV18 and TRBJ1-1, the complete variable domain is NAGVMQNPRHLVRRRGQEARLRCSPMKGHSHVYWYRQLPEEGLKFMVYLQKENIIDESGMPKERFSAEFPKEGPSILRIQQVVRGDSAAYFCASSLTGIEAFFGQGTRLTVV.

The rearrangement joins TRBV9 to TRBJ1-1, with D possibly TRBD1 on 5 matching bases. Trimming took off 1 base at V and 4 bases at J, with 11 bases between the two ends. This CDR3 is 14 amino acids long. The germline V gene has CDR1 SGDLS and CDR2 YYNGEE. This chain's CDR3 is CASSVQGGGTEAFF. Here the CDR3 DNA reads TGTGCCAGCAGCGTACAGGGTGGGGGCACTGAAGCTTTCTTT.

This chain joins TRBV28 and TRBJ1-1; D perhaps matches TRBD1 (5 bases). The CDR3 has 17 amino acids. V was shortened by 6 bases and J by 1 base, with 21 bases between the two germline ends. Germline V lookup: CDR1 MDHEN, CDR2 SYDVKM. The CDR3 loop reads CASSYTGGSSPNTEAFF. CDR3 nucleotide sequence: TGTGCCAGCAGCTACACGGGGGGTTCGTCGCCGAACACTGAAGCTTTCTTT.

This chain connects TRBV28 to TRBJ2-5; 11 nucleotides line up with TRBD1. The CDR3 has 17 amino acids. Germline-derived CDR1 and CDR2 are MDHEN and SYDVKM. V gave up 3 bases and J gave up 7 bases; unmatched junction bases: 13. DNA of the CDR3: TGTGCCAGCAGTTTTTTAAGGACAGGGGGCGGTGTGGGGACCCAGTACTTC. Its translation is CASSFLRTGGGVGTQYF.

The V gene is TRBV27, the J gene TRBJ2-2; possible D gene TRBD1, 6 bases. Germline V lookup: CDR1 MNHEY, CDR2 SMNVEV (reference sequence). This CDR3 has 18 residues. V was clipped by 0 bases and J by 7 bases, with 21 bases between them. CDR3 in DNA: TGTGCCAGCAGTTTATCGTACCTCAGGGGCAGGAAGATCGGGGAGCTGTTTTTT. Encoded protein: CASSLSYLRGRKIGELFF.

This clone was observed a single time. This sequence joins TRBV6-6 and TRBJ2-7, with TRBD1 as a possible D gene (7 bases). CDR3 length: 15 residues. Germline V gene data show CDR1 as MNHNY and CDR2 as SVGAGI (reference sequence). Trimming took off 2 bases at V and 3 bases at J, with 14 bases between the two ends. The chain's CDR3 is CASSYEGGGNYEQYF. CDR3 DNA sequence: TGTGCCAGCAGTTACGAAGGGGGCGGGAACTACGAGCAGTACTTC.

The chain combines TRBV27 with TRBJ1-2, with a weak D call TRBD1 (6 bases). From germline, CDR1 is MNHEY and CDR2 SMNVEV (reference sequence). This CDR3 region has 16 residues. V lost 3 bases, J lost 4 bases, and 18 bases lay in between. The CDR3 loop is CASSLSVGGLGYGYTF. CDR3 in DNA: TGTGCCAGCAGTTTGTCTGTGGGGGGGCTCGGCTATGGCTACACCTTC.

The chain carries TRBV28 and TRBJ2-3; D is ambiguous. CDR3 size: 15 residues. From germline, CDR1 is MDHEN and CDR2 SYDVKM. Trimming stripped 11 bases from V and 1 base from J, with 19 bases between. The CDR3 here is CAASSLGVGTDTQYF. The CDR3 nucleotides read TGTGCCGCCTCTTCCCTGGGCGTGGGCACAGATACGCAGTATTTT.

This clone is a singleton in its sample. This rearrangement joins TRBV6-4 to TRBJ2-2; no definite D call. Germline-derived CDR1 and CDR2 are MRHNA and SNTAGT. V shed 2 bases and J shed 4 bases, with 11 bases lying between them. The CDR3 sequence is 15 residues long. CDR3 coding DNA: TGTGCCAGCAGTGACGGGAAGGCTGGCACCGGGGAGCTGTTTTTT. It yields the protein CASSDGKAGTGELFF.